One and the same sample provided the 25 T cell receptor beta chains below, sequenced in a study of blood T cell repertoires in COVID-19. Clones were sequenced by immunoSEQ multiplex PCR, and TCRdb holds only the in-frame ones, with some missing. The sample includes roughly 380,000 clones, roughly 89% of them seen just once. Sequenced material: peripheral blood. The source is a woman aged 55-70 years with COVID-19, enrolled during active disease.

V usage is TRBV2 and J usage is TRBJ2-2, with 9 positions matching TRBD1. The V segment lost 7 bases and the J segment 6 bases; nucleotides outside the gene matches: 6. The CDR3 has 14 residues. Per the germline V gene, CDR1 is SNHLY and CDR2 is FYNNEI. The CDR3 spells CASKSDRGAGELFF. CDR3 nucleotides: TGTGCCAGCAAAAGCGACAGGGGGGCCGGGGAGCTGTTTTTT.

The rearrangement links TRBV19 to TRBJ1-5, with 12 positions matching TRBD1. The ends lost 3 bases at V and 7 bases at J; junction bases unmatched: 7. Germline V gives CDR1 LNHDA, CDR2 SQIVND (reference sequence). This CDR3 is built from 16 residues. For the CDR3, the DNA is TGTGCCAGTAGTATGGGGACAGGGGGCATGCGACAGCCCCAGCATTTT. Its translation: CASSMGTGGMRQPQHF.

The CDR3: CSVEGLAGGYNEQFF. The CDR3 region has the DNA TGCAGCGTTGAAGGTCTAGCGGGGGGCTACAATGAGCAGTTCTTC. V usage is TRBV29-1 and J usage is TRBJ2-1, with 11 bases matching TRBD2. Trimming at V came to 1 base and at J to 3 bases, leaving 2 bases not matched to a gene. The V gene's germline CDR1 is SQVTM and CDR2 ANQGSEA. This CDR3 comprises 15 residues.

This clone was found many times. The chain uses TRBV7-3 and TRBJ2-7; 8 bases are a match to TRBD1. Losses at the gene ends were 0 bases for V and 7 bases for J; bases not matched to a gene: 5. This CDR3 is 14 amino acids long. Germline loops: CDR1 SGHTA, CDR2 FQGTGA. The CDR3 bases are TGTGCCAGCAGCTTAACAGGACAGGGAGAAGAGCAGTACTTC. It yields the protein CASSLTGQGEEQYF.

The genes are TRBV2 and TRBJ1-5; 10 positions match TRBD1. The length of the CDR3 is 17 residues. The ends lost 3 bases at V and 3 bases at J; junction bases unmatched: 8. CDR1 SNHLY and CDR2 FYNNEI come from the germline V gene. The CDR3, as DNA: TGTGCCAGCAGTGATCCGGACAGGGGGACTAACAATCAGCCCCAGCATTTT. It encodes CASSDPDRGTNNQPQHF.

The V and J genes are TRBV5-1 and TRBJ2-7, with 8 bases that match TRBD1. The CDR3 consists of 15 residues. Germline V CDR1 and CDR2: SGHRS, YFSETQ. With V trimmed by 5 bases and J by 2 bases, 9 bases remained unmatched. CDR3 protein: CASSYGQGRTYEQYF. CDR3 DNA sequence: TGCGCCAGCAGTTATGGACAGGGTAGGACCTACGAGCAGTACTTC.

This sequence joins TRBV7-8 and TRBJ1-4; 10 bases match TRBD1. The germline V gene encodes CDR1 SGHVS and CDR2 FQNEAQ. Trimming cost V 5 bases and J 0 bases; bases outside gene matches: 3. This CDR3 region has 16 residues. In nucleotides, the CDR3 is TGTGCCAGCAGCGGACAGGGGGTGGCAACTAATGAAAAACTGTTTTTT. Translated: CASSGQGVATNEKLFF.

The chain recombines TRBV19 with TRBJ1-5; no clear D. CDR1 and CDR2 (germline): LNHDA, SQIVND (reference sequence). This CDR3 comprises 13 residues. V lost 6 bases and J lost 0, with 6 bases in between. The CDR3 bases are TGTGCCAGTAGAGACTATAGCAATCAGCCCCAGCATTTT. It encodes CASRDYSNQPQHF. Looking up the rest from reference TRBV19 and TRBJ1-5 gives the full variable domain: DGGITQSPKYLFRKEGQNVTLSCEQNLNHDAMYWYRQDPGQGLRLIYYSQIVNDFQKGDIAEGYSVSREKKESFPLTVTSAQKNPTAFYLCASRDYSNQPQHFGDGTRLSIL.

This clone appeared once. J is TRBJ2-5 and V is TRBV18, with unresolved D. The germline V and J ends were trimmed by 3 bases and 4 bases, with 12 bases remaining between them. CDR3 length: 14 residues. Germline CDR1 KGHSH, CDR2 LQKENI. This CDR3 is CASSPLLSGETQYF. CDR3 nucleotide sequence: TGTGCCAGCTCACCGCTACTATCGGGAGAGACCCAGTACTTC.

In this sample, this clone turned up a few times. This chain uses TRBV3-1 (or the pseudogene TRBV3-2) with TRBJ1-2; D is perhaps TRBD1 (6 bases). Trimming stripped 2 bases from V and 0 bases from J, with 13 bases between. The CDR3 sequence is 16 residues long. Per the germline V gene, CDR1 is LGHDT and CDR2 is YNNKEL (reference sequence). CDR3 bases: TGTGCCAGCAGCCAATTTCCGGGACACTCTAACTATGGCTACACCTTC. As protein: CASSQFPGHSNYGYTF.

The rearrangement joins TRBV6-5 to TRBJ1-4; D is uncertain. V shed 5 bases and J shed 8 bases, with 18 bases lying between them. In germline, CDR1 is MNHEY, CDR2 SVGAGI. This CDR3 contains 15 residues. The CDR3 is CASSRAEGSGEKLFF. The CDR3, as DNA: TGTGCCAGCAGTAGGGCGGAGGGCTCGGGGGAAAAACTGTTTTTT.

The J gene is TRBJ2-5, the V gene TRBV5-1; TRBD2 aligns across 8 bases. The V gene end was trimmed by 7 bases and the J gene end by 5 bases; junction bases not matched to a gene: 10. The length of the CDR3 is 14 residues. CDR1 SGHRS and CDR2 YFSETQ come from the germline V gene. CDR3 nucleotide sequence: TGCGCCAGCGCCGGAGCGGGGGATATGGAGACCCAGTACTTC. Translation: CASAGAGDMETQYF.

The CDR3 nucleotides read TGTGCCAGCTCACCAGGACAGCTCCACACCGGGGAGCTGTTTTTT. Its protein product is CASSPGQLHTGELFF. The chain uses TRBV18 and TRBJ2-2; tentative D call: TRBD1 (6 bases). V gave up 2 bases and J gave up 3 bases, with 10 bases separating them. CDR3 length: 15 residues. From germline, CDR1 is KGHSH and CDR2 LQKENI.

V gene TRBV6-5 combines with J gene TRBJ1-3, with TRBD1 matching over 7 bases. The CDR3 totals 15 residues. The V segment lost 7 bases and the J segment 8 bases; nucleotides outside the gene matches: 14. CDR1 and CDR2 (germline): MNHEY, SVGAGI. Written as DNA, the CDR3 is TGTGCCAGCACGCAAGTAAGGGGGCGAGAGGACACCATATATTTT. Residues: CASTQVRGREDTIYF.

The chain links TRBV9 to TRBJ1-6; TRBD1 matches 7 bases. The CDR3 sequence is 15 residues long. Germline CDR1 and CDR2: SGDLS and YYNGEE. The V gene end was trimmed by 0 bases and the J gene end by 9 bases; junction bases not matched to a gene: 6. The CDR3 here is CASSVEGAGGSPLHF. CDR3 coding DNA: TGTGCCAGCAGCGTAGAGGGGGCTGGTGGTTCACCCCTCCACTTT.

The rearrangement joins TRBV3-1 (or the pseudogene TRBV3-2) to TRBJ2-7; 7 nucleotides match TRBD2. In germline, CDR1 is LGHDT, CDR2 YNNKEL (reference sequence). The CDR3 sequence is 13 residues long. J lost 0 bases, V lost 4 bases, and 0 bases had no gene match. CDR3 coding DNA: TGTGCCAGCAGCCTAGCGGGCTCCTACGAGCAGTACTTC. Translation: CASSLAGSYEQYF.

The rearrangement uses TRBV12-5 and TRBJ2-2, with 7 bases identical to TRBD1. Germline V lookup: CDR1 LGHNT, CDR2 FRNRAP. The ends lost 6 bases at V and 0 bases at J; junction bases unmatched: 4. This CDR3 has 15 residues. CDR3 region: CASGPRGSNTGELFF. The CDR3 DNA reads as TGTGCTAGTGGCCCCAGGGGGTCGAACACCGGGGAGCTGTTTTTT.

The chain couples TRBV30 to TRBJ1-2, with 9 bases lining up with TRBD1. With 0 bases clipped from V and 4 bases from J, the junction kept 12 bases outside the gene matches. CDR1 and CDR2 (germline): GTSNPN, SVGIG (reference sequence). The CDR3 loop spans 17 amino acids. The DNA for the CDR3 is TGTGCCTGGAGTGTTGGCGGGACAGGGCCCGCGATCTATGGCTACACCTTC. This encodes CAWSVGGTGPAIYGYTF.

The chain employs TRBV27 and TRBJ1-2, with D perhaps TRBD1 (5 bases). Germline CDR1 reads MNHEY; CDR2 reads SMNVEV (reference sequence). Trimming pared 4 bases from V and 6 bases from J, leaving 12 bases between. The CDR3 is made up of 13 amino acids. The CDR3 DNA is TGTGCCAGCAGTTCCTCCCGACAGAATGGCTACACCTTC. Translation: CASSSSRQNGYTF.

CDR3: CASSPFESSYEQYF. As DNA, the CDR3 is TGTGCCAGCTCACCATTCGAGAGCTCCTACGAGCAGTACTTC. The chain joins TRBV18 to TRBJ2-7; D is unclear. There are 14 residues in the CDR3. Germline-derived CDR1 and CDR2 are KGHSH and LQKENI. Trimming removed 2 bases at V and 0 bases at J, with 8 bases between. Variable domain in full (rest from reference TRBV18 and TRBJ2-7): NAGVMQNPRHLVRRRGQEARLRCSPMKGHSHVYWYRQLPEEGLKFMVYLQKENIIDESGMPKERFSAEFPKEGPSILRIQQVVRGDSAAYFCASSPFESSYEQYFGPGTRLTVT.

The chain carries TRBV3-1 (or the pseudogene TRBV3-2) and TRBJ1-3, with 10 bases identical to TRBD1. The junction had 3 bases not matched to a gene; V was cut back by 2 bases and J by 2 bases. CDR1 and CDR2 (germline): LGHDT, YNNKEL (reference sequence). This CDR3 has 16 residues. CDR3: CASSQSDRGPGNTIYF. CDR3 nucleotide sequence: TGTGCCAGCAGCCAATCCGACAGGGGGCCTGGAAACACCATATATTTT.

This chain connects TRBV18 to TRBJ2-7, with D possibly matching TRBD2 (7 bases). Germline CDR1 reads KGHSH; CDR2 reads LQKENI. The CDR3 runs 14 residues. V was clipped by 6 bases and J by 2 bases, with 14 bases between them. The CDR3 sequence is CASSLGRGAYEQYF. As DNA, the CDR3 is TGTGCCAGCTCCCTAGGGAGGGGGGCCTACGAGCAGTACTTC.

The J gene is TRBJ2-5, the V gene TRBV7-9; a weak D match, TRBD2 (7 bases). The CDR3 is 16 amino acids. The V end was cut by 5 bases, the J end by 3 bases, with 19 bases between. From germline, CDR1 is SEHNR and CDR2 FQNEAQ (reference sequence). The CDR3 bases are TGTGCCAGCAGCCCCCGCGGGGGCATGGGGGAAGAGACCCAGTACTTC. This codes for CASSPRGGMGEETQYF.

V and J are TRBV6-1 and TRBJ1-2; no firm D call. CDR3 size: 15 residues. With 6 bases removed from V and 8 bases from J, the gap between germline ends came to 22 bases. Germline lookup yields CDR1 MNHNS and CDR2 SASEGT. The CDR3 DNA reads as TGTGCCAGCAGGCCCAATAACCTCAGGAAAGGAGGCTACACCTTC. It codes for CASRPNNLRKGGYTF.

This chain uses TRBV5-1 with TRBJ1-6, with D unresolved. The CDR3 contains 15 residues. V was cut by 1 base and J by 9 bases, with 14 bases left in between. Germline CDR1 is SGHRS and CDR2 is YFSETQ. Here the CDR3 reads CASSLLGGRSSPLHF. In DNA form, the CDR3 reads TGCGCCAGCAGCTTGTTGGGAGGCCGTAGTTCACCCCTCCACTTT.